This section outlines one T cell receptor (beta chain) sequence together with its context. This clone showed up just a few times. Its antigen target is currently unknown. No base qualities exist here, and no much larger clone lies one base off it. The data stem from a study of T cells in localized non-small cell lung cancer (dated by TCRdb to the early 2020s). Study-level background: The study analyzed T cell repertoires of roughly 220 early-stage NSCLC patients, comparing tumors and uninvolved tumor-adjacent lungs. The cohort was made up of around 220 treatment-naive NSCLC patients whose localized lung tumors had been resected. Of the NSCLC patients, 129 were male and approximately 97 were female, and the mean age was approximately 66 years. What the authors observed across the whole study: A median of around 60 of the top 100 tumor clones turned up in the paired uninvolved adjacent lung, and under 30 of those clones also ranked among the top 100 of that same adjacent lung. Higher T cell density in blood was associated with longer overall survival, whereas higher clonality in adjacent lung was associated with shorter survival. The highest T cell clonality was observed in uninvolved tumor-adjacent lung, where clonality exceeded that of tumor, suggesting that antigenic responses were more focused in uninvolved tumor-adjacent lung. Because multi-region tumor sequencing was not performed, intratumor heterogeneity could not be ruled out. Because the study design was exploratory, TCR variables were selected using unadjusted p-values without false-discovery rate correction.

The immunoSEQ Assay was used to sequence TCR beta CDR3 regions from DNA. On the study's bioinformatics: T cell density was computed as TCR beta template counts normalized to usable DNA estimated by amplifying housekeeping genes. Richness was estimated using the preseqR package, with extrapolation to 400,000 templates for PBMC samples and to 120,000 templates for tissue samples. Clonality was defined as one minus Pielou's evenness. Differential abundance testing on productive amino-acid clonotypes, with a minimum total count of 5 and an alpha of 0.1, was used to identify tissue-enriched TCRs. Repertoire overlap between compartments was quantified with the Jaccard Index and Morisita Overlap Index. GLIPH clustered TCR beta CDR3s with public tetramer-defined viral CDR3s; viral motifs required at least three viral sequences plus V-gene enrichment. TCRdb obtained this table from immuneACCESS and retained in-frame rearrangements with V and J assigned. These tables miss some clones; where compared with another copy, unresolved V genes account for less than half of the shortfall, and the remainder is unexplained. The DNA gave D and trimming, while V, J and clone size come from that table. This sample is represented by approximately 3,000 clones; almost 25% of them were singletons. Together, the top ten hold roughly 13% of the sample.

Trimming takes 4 bases from V and 4 bases from J, and the germline ends sit 16 bases apart. The CDR3 covers 16 residues, taking in both the cysteine and the phenylalanine. CDR3 DNA is the only sequence kept; it has 48 bases, read in frame from the first base. According to the germline V gene, CDR1 reads MNHGY and CDR2 reads SAAAGT. At diagnosis, tumor, uninvolved tumor-adjacent lung and peripheral blood were collected and then preserved as a mix of FFPE and fresh-frozen material. Sequenced material: lung tumor tissue, taken before any cancer treatment. The V gene is TRBV6-8 and the J gene is TRBJ1-4; the D gene is possibly TRBD1, with 6 bases matching. This receptor was taken from a man aged 40 to 70 with stage I squamous cell lung carcinoma. The CDR3: CASSWGWGAFNEKLFF. The nucleotide sequence reads as follows: TGTGCCAGCAGTTGGGGTTGGGGGGCATTTAATGAAAAACTGTTTTTT.